The source of this T cell receptor beta chain is a study of blood T cell repertoires in COVID-19. CDR1 is LGHNA, CDR2 YNFKEQ, per germline. This CDR3 is built from 18 residues. With 4 bases removed from V and 5 bases from J, the gap between germline ends came to 24 bases. Clones were read by immunoSEQ multiplex PCR, and TCRdb kept only the in-frame ones, dropping some. Counted here are around 99,000 clones, over 70% occurring once; the ten biggest clones make up almost 4.5%. The TCR originated in a human donor in a cohort sampled during active or convalescent COVID-19. Sequencing used peripheral blood. The rearrangement uses TRBV4-2 and TRBJ2-1, with D perhaps TRBD2 (6 bases). The CDR3: CASSPEPGEAGRDNEQFF. The CDR3, as DNA: TGTGCCAGCAGCCCTGAGCCCGGGGAGGCCGGGCGGGACAATGAGCAGTTCTTC.